This note documents a single T cell receptor beta chain sequence. The antigen is not known. This specimen comes from a study of lymphopenia after photon versus proton radiotherapy. Sequencing used immunoSEQ multiplex PCR; TCRdb keeps in-frame clones, though not all of them. The sample lists about 45,000 clones, less than 90% occurring once. Trimming took 7 bases from V and 0 from J; bases not matched to a gene: 2. Per germline, CDR1 ENHRY and CDR2 SYGVKD. The CDR3 loop spans 15 amino acids. Study results and caveats: Relative stability marked proton patients; photon patients lost diversity and naive cells. After lymphocyte nadir, photon-treated repertoires showed oligoclonal expansion, especially CD8+ Temra. Only patients who died were analyzed for survival; proton advantage is unproven.

This TCR was recovered from a man between 40 and 49 years old with gastric cancer. V gene TRBV10-3 combines with J gene TRBJ2-5; 13 nucleotides match TRBD2. This specimen was peripheral blood, taken from a patient treated with photon-based radiotherapy. The CDR3 sequence: CAIKGTSGDQETQYF. The CDR3 DNA follows: TGTGCCATCAAGGGGACTAGCGGGGACCAAGAGACCCAGTACTTC.